Below, one T cell receptor (beta chain) is given with its context. The table came from immunoSEQ multiplex PCR; TCRdb's copy has only in-frame clones and leaves some out. The repertoire holds approximately 28,000 clones, with about 85% as singletons. This entry is derived from a study of blood T cell repertoires in COVID-19. Germline V gives CDR1 LNHDA, CDR2 SQIVND (reference sequence). CDR3 length: 14 amino acids. The J segment lost 2 bases and the V segment lost 4 bases, leaving 3 bases of the junction unmatched. The source of this sequence is a woman in her fifties or sixties with acute or convalescent COVID-19. V and J are TRBV19 and TRBJ2-7; 9 positions match TRBD1. The sequenced material came from peripheral blood. CDR3 residues: CASSTGQGTYEQYF. Written as DNA, the CDR3 is TGTGCCAGTAGTACTGGACAGGGGACCTACGAGCAGTACTTC.